This TCR beta chain emerged from a study of early T cells in non-severe SARS-CoV-2 infection. Study in general: It was bulk RNA from unsorted whole blood that was sequenced, and the chains were unpaired.

The ends lost 0 bases at V and 7 bases at J; junction bases unmatched: 4. The germline V gene has CDR1 DFQATT and CDR2 SNEGSKA (reference sequence). CDR3 length equals 13 residues. Notes on the study in general: The matching step, a VDJdb search, favored anti-spike CD8 responses and missed private and CD4 specificities.

In its sample, this clonotype was seen many times. The target antigen is unknown. Individual cDNA molecules were tagged with unique molecular identifiers, the study reported. One entry per CDR3 protein results from TCRdb running MiXCR on the 5' RACE reads. Here the sample spans about 61,000 distinct CDR3 sequences, approximately 9% being singletons. The sequenced sample consisted of whole blood. The sequence derives from an adult who was a healthcare worker with PCR-confirmed SARS-CoV-2 infection or an uninfected control (not recorded which). This sequence joins TRBV20-1 and TRBJ2-3; 7 positions agree with TRBD2. The CDR3 is CSARDRGGYTQYF. The CDR3 nucleotides are TGCAGTGCTAGAGATCGCGGGGGTTATACGCAGTATTTT.